Presented here are 2 T cell receptor beta chains from one specimen sequenced in a study of blood T cells in healthy people across ages (dated by TCRdb to between 2014 and 2016). Library generation was performed with 5' RACE. A second roughly 6 to 12 cycle PCR used a sample-barcoded 5' primer and a J-beta primer mix. The public reads were reanalyzed by TCRdb: fastp trimming at Q25, MiXCR alignment, in-frame beta chains only. Every CDR3 protein is listed once, alongside the most common genes and DNA of its rows. This sample has roughly 1.9 million distinct CDR3 sequences in its table, and more than 35% of those were observed once. The ten largest clones take up approximately 22% of the sample. The specimen sequenced was blood. The receptors were sampled from a human donor in good health.

The chain joins TRBV7-8 to TRBJ2-7; 8 bases map to TRBD2. V lost 5 bases and J lost 0; bases outside the gene matches: 12. Germline assignment: CDR1 SGHVS and CDR2 FQNEAQ. The CDR3 loop spans 17 amino acids. The CDR3 sequence is CASSPTVLSGASYEQYF. CDR3 sequence (DNA): TGTGCCAGCAGCCCGACCGTACTTAGCGGGGCCTCCTACGAGCAGTACTTC.

The V and J genes are TRBV12-3 or TRBV12-4 and TRBJ1-2; D might be TRBD1 (5 bases). This CDR3 contains 16 residues. V was clipped by 1 base and J by 1 base, with 13 bases between them. The CDR3 spells CASSLGGGADNYGYTF. The CDR3 DNA is TGTGCCAGCAGTTTAGGTGGAGGGGCCGATAACTATGGCTACACCTTC.